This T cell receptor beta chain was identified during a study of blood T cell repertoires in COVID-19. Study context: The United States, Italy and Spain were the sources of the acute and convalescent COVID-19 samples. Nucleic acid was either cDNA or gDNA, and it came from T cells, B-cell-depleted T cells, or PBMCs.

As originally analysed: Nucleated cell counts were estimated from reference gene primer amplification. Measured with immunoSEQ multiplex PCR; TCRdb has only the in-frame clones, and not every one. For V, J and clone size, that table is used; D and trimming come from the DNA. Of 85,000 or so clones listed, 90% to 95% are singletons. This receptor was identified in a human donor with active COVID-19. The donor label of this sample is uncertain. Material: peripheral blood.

DNA of the CDR3: TGCGCCAGCAGCCAAGAACAATCACAAGTAAATGAGCAGTTCTTC. Its translation: CASSQEQSQVNEQFF. The chain recombines TRBV4-1 with TRBJ2-1; no reliable D call. This CDR3 region has 15 residues. Germline CDR1 reads MGHRA; CDR2 reads YSYEKL. The germline V and J ends were trimmed by 0 bases and 7 bases, with 13 bases remaining between them.